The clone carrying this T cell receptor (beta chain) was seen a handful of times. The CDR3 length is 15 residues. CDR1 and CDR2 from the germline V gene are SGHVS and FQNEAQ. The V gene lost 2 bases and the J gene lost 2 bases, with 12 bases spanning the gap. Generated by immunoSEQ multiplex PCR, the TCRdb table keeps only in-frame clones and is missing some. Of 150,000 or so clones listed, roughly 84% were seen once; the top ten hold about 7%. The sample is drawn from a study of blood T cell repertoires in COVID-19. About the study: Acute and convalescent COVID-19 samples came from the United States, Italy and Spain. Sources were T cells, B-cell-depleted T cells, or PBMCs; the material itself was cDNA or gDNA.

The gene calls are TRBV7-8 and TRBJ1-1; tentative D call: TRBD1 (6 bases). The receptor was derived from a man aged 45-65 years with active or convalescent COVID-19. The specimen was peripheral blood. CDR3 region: CASSLRIRGNTEAFF. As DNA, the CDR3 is TGTGCCAGCAGCTTACGCATCAGGGGTAACACTGAAGCTTTCTTT.